The next 17 T cell receptor beta chains were all read from a single sample in a study of blood T cell repertoires in COVID-19. TCRdb's copy holds only in-frame clones and misses some; the assay was immunoSEQ multiplex PCR. The table has around 200,000 clones, 88% seen once. The sample taken for sequencing was PBMCs or T cells enriched from blood (not recorded which). All receptors derive from a woman in her 30s who had recovered from COVID-19.

V gene TRBV7-2 combines with J gene TRBJ1-2; 9 bases match TRBD1. CDR1 is SGHTA and CDR2 is FQGNSA in the germline V gene. After removal of 5 bases from V and 6 bases from J, the junction contained 10 bases not matched to a gene. CDR3 size: 15 residues. DNA of the CDR3: TGTGCCAGCAGCCCGACCCCGGACAGGGGAAATGGCTACACCTTC. Its translation: CASSPTPDRGNGYTF.

A note on this clone: This sample includes further DNA sequences coding for the same CDR3. The chain couples TRBV19 to TRBJ1-2, with unresolved D. Germline values: CDR1 LNHDA, CDR2 SQIVND (reference sequence). The CDR3 is 13 amino acids. V was cut by 3 bases and J by 2 bases, with 7 bases left in between. The CDR3: CASSIRQNYGYTF. As DNA, the CDR3 is TGTGCCAGTAGTATTCGTCAGAACTATGGCTACACCTTC.

J is TRBJ2-1 and V is TRBV7-2, with 8 bases that match TRBD1. Germline assignment: CDR1 SGHTA and CDR2 FQGNSA. The CDR3 runs 15 residues. V dropped 4 bases and J dropped 8; count of bases not matched to a gene: 10. This CDR3 reads CASSSLAGGLYEQFF. The CDR3 nucleotides read TGTGCCAGCAGCTCACTGGCAGGGGGCTTGTATGAGCAGTTCTTC.

The chain employs TRBV5-6 and TRBJ2-1, with D unresolved. CDR3 length equals 12 residues. Trimming took off 4 bases at V and 4 bases at J, with 6 bases between the two ends. CDR1 and CDR2 from the germline V gene are SGHDT and YYEEEE. This CDR3 is CASSQNYNEQFF. The DNA of the CDR3 is TGTGCCAGCAGCCAGAATTACAATGAGCAGTTCTTC.

The chain links TRBV7-9 to TRBJ1-1, with D unresolved. Germline loops: CDR1 SEHNR, CDR2 FQNEAQ (reference sequence). The ends were cut back, 3 bases at V and 2 bases at J, with 10 bases in the middle. CDR3 length: 14 residues. CDR3 DNA: TGTGCCAGCAGCTTTAAAGCGGGTAACACTGAAGCTTTCTTT. Its translation is CASSFKAGNTEAFF.

The gene calls are TRBV7-2 and TRBJ2-3; TRBD2 agrees at 7 bases. The V and J ends lost 3 bases and 5 bases, in that order; junction bases with no gene match: 8. The CDR3 is 15 amino acids. CDR1 is SGHTA and CDR2 is FQGNSA in the germline V gene. CDR3 loop: CASSLSGVRGDTQYF. The CDR3 region has the DNA TGTGCCAGCAGCTTGAGCGGGGTTCGGGGAGATACGCAGTATTTT.

In its sample, this clone was seen once. This sequence joins TRBV5-4 and TRBJ2-7; the D gene is possibly TRBD2 (5 bases). The CDR3 runs 13 residues. The V end was cut by 0 bases, the J end by 6 bases, with 10 bases between. Per germline, CDR1 SGHNT and CDR2 YYREEE (reference sequence). CDR3 loop: CASSLAGVAEQYF. The CDR3 DNA reads as TGTGCCAGCAGCTTGGCCGGGGTCGCCGAGCAGTACTTC.

This chain joins TRBV19 and TRBJ1-5; D is ambiguous. Germline V CDR1 and CDR2: LNHDA, SQIVND (reference sequence). V was pared by 2 bases and J by 0 bases, with 11 bases between. The CDR3 has 16 amino acids. CDR3 nucleotide sequence: TGTGCCAGTAGTATACGCACTTTCTCTAGCAATCAGCCCCAGCATTTT. Its protein is CASSIRTFSSNQPQHF.

V is TRBV7-8 and J is TRBJ1-4; D might be TRBD1 (6 bases). The CDR3 is 16 amino acids. The V end was cut by 1 base, the J end by 3 bases, with 12 bases between. The germline CDR1 and CDR2 sequences are SGHVS and FQNEAQ. The CDR3 spells CASSLVGGGSNEKLFF. The CDR3 nucleotides read TGTGCCAGCAGCTTAGTAGGGGGGGGCTCTAATGAAAAACTGTTTTTT.

The V gene is TRBV20-1, the J gene TRBJ1-2; D unclear. CDR1 is DFQATT, CDR2 SNEGSKA, per germline (reference sequence). The CDR3 loop spans 11 amino acids. Trimming left V 3 bases short and J 8 bases short, with 10 bases between. As DNA, the CDR3 is TGCAGTGCTAGCGTCGATCAGGGCTACACCTTC. Amino acid sequence: CSASVDQGYTF.

The gene calls are TRBV2 and TRBJ1-1, with a possible D match to TRBD1 (6 bases). The V gene's germline CDR1 is SNHLY and CDR2 FYNNEI. V was trimmed by 4 bases and J by 1 base, leaving 10 bases between them. The CDR3 is made up of 14 amino acids. CDR3 nucleotide sequence: TGTGCCAGCAGTGCTCAGGGGAGGAACACTGAAGCTTTCTTT. This translates into CASSAQGRNTEAFF.

The sample holds one count of this clone. This CDR3 reads CASSVDGGQPQHF. CDR3 nucleotide sequence: TGTGCCAGCAGCGTAGATGGAGGACAGCCCCAGCATTTT. The chain joins TRBV9 to TRBJ1-5; no firm D call. Germline V CDR1 and CDR2: SGDLS, YYNGEE. The CDR3 is 13 amino acids. Trimming took off 0 bases at V and 7 bases at J, with 8 bases between the two ends.

The rearrangement links TRBV6-4 to TRBJ1-2, with D uncertain. Germline V gene sequence: CDR1 MRHNA, CDR2 SNTAGT. CDR3 length: 14 residues. Trimming pared 0 bases from V and 3 bases from J, leaving 8 bases between. CDR3 loop: CASSDSTGYYGYTF. The CDR3 DNA sequence: TGTGCCAGCAGTGACTCGACTGGGTACTATGGCTACACCTTC.

About this clone: Additional DNA sequences in this sample encode the identical CDR3. The chain has TRBV12-3 or TRBV12-4 and TRBJ1-1; no definite D call. V lost 3 bases and J 1 base, leaving 6 bases between the germline ends. The CDR3 spans 13 residues. This CDR3 reads CASSFSGNTEAFF. CDR3 DNA: TGTGCCAGCAGTTTCTCAGGGAACACTGAAGCTTTCTTT.

This clone was recorded a few times. V usage is TRBV5-8 and J usage is TRBJ1-6, with 9 nucleotides matching TRBD1. V lost 4 bases and J lost 5; bases outside the gene matches: 7. The CDR3 runs to 16 residues. The germline V gene has CDR1 SGHTS and CDR2 YDEGEE. CDR3 sequence: CASSRGGQGNNSPLHF. DNA of the CDR3: TGTGCCAGCAGCCGCGGCGGACAGGGGAATAATTCACCCCTCCACTTT. The complete variable domain, with remaining parts taken from reference TRBV5-8 and TRBJ1-6, reads EAGVTQSPTHLIKTRGQQATLRCSPISGHTSVYWYQQALGLGLQFLLWYDEGEERNRGNFPPRFSGRQFPNYSSELNVNALELEDSALYLCASSRGGQGNNSPLHFGNGTRLTVT.

The chain employs TRBV7-8 and TRBJ1-2; 9 positions agree with TRBD1. V lost 5 bases, J lost 6 bases, and 10 bases stayed unmatched. This CDR3 spans 15 amino acids. Germline V gives CDR1 SGHVS, CDR2 FQNEAQ. DNA for the CDR3: TGTGCCAGCAGCAACACCGGGACAGGGTTTGATGGCTACACCTTC. Translation gives CASSNTGTGFDGYTF.

This clone was seen just once. The chain recombines TRBV5-1 with TRBJ2-5; no reliable D call. The CDR3 length is 13 residues. Germline V gene lookup returns CDR1 SGHRS and CDR2 YFSETQ. V gave up 0 bases and J gave up 3 bases, with 6 bases separating them. The CDR3 reads CASSLGFKETQYF. CDR3 nucleotide sequence: TGCGCCAGCAGCTTGGGTTTTAAAGAGACCCAGTACTTC. The full variable domain, its missing parts supplied by reference TRBV5-1 and TRBJ2-5, is KAGVTQTPRYLIKTRGQQVTLSCSPISGHRSVSWYQQTPGQGLQFLFEYFSETQRNKGNFPGRFSGRQFSNSRSEMNVSTLELGDSALYLCASSLGFKETQYFGPGTRLLVL.